The table lists the clone carrying this T cell receptor beta chain with many counts. These data are taken from a study of Graves' ophthalmopathy and Graves' hyperthyroidism. The CDR3 runs to 15 residues. The V end lost 5 bases, the J end lost 6 bases, and 23 bases lay between the germline ends. Germline V gene sequence: CDR1 DFQATT, CDR2 SNEGSKA (reference sequence). As the template, RNA transcripts were used to amplify TCR beta CDR3 regions. First-round RT-PCR relied on HTBI primers, and a second-round multiplex PCR came next. One entry per CDR3 protein, called by TCRdb with MiXCR from the multiplex PCR reads. The sample holds roughly 500,000 distinct CDR3 sequences, 13% to 15% seen once.

The receptor was isolated from a woman aged 25 to 39 with Graves' ophthalmopathy. Source material: blood. This rearrangement joins TRBV20-1 to TRBJ2-7, with D possibly TRBD1 on 5 matching bases. CDR3 residues: CSAVIPPPSRGEQYF. DNA for the CDR3: TGCAGTGCTGTGATCCCCCCTCCATCTAGGGGCGAGCAGTACTTC.